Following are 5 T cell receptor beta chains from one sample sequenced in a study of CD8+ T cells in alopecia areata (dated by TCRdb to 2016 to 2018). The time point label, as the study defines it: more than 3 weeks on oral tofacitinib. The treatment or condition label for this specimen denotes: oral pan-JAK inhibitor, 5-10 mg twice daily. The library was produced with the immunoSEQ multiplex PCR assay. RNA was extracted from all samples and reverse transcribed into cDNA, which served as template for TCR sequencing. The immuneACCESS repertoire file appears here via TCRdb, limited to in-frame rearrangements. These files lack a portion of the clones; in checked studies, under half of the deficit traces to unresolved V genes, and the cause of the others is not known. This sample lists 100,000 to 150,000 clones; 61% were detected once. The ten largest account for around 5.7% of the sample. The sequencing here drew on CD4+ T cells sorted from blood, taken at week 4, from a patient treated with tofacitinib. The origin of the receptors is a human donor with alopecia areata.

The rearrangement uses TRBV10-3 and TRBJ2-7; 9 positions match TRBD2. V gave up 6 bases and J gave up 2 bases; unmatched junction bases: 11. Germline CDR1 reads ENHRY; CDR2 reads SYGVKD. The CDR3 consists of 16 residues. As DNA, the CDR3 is TGTGCCATCAGGACTGGACGACTAGCGGAAACCTACGAGCAGTACTTC. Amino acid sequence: CAIRTGRLAETYEQYF.

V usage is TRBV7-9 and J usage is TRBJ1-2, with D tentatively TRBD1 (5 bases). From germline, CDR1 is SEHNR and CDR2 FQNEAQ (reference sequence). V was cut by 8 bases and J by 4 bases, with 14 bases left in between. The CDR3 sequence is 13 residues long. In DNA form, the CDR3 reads TGTGCCAGCCCAAGAGAGGGGACCTATGGCTACACCTTC. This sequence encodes CASPREGTYGYTF.

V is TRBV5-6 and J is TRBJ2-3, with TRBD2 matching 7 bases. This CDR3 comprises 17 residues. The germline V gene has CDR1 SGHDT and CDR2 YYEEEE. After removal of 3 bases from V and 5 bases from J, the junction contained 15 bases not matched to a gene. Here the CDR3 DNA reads TGTGCCAGCAGCTCCACCGGGGGGAGGTCCGCCCAAGATACGCAGTATTTT. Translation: CASSSTGGRSAQDTQYF.

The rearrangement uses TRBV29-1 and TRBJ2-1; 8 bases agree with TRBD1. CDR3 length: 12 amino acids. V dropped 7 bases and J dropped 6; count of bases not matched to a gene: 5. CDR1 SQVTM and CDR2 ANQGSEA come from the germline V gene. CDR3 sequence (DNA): TGCAGCGGGACAGGGACCTTCAATGAGCAGTTCTTC. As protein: CSGTGTFNEQFF.

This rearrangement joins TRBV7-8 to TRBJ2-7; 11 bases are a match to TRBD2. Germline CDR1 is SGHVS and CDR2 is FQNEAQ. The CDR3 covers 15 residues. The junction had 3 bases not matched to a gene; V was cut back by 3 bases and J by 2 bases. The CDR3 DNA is TGTGCCAGCAGCTTTCCGACTAGCGGGACCTACGAGCAGTACTTC. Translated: CASSFPTSGTYEQYF.